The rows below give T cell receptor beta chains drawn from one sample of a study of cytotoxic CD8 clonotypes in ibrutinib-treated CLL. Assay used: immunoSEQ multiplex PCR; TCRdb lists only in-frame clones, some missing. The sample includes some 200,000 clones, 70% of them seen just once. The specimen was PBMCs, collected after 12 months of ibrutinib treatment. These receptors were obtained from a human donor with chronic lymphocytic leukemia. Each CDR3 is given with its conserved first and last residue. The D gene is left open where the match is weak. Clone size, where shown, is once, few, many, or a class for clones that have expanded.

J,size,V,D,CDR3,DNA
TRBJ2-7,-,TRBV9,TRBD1,CASSVTWGQSLYEQYF,TGTGCCAGCAGCGTGACCTGGGGACAGTCGCTCTACGAGCAGTACTTC
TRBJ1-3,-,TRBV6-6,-,CASSSGLTAGNTIYF,TGTGCCAGCAGTTCGGGACTCACCGCTGGAAACACCATATATTTT
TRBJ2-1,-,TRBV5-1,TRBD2,CASSWRESSYNEQFF,TGCGCCAGCAGCTGGCGGGAGAGCTCCTACAATGAGCAGTTCTTC
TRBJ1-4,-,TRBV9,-,CASSGTPKGPIEKLFF,TGTGCCAGCAGCGGTACCCCCAAGGGGCCGATAGAAAAACTGTTTTTT
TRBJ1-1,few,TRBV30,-,CAVPLRAFF,TGTGCCGTCCCTTTAAGGGCTTTCTTT
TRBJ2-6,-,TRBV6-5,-,CASSYPRAGANVLTF,TGTGCCAGCAGTTACCCCCGGGCTGGGGCCAACGTCCTGACTTTC
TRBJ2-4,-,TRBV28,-,CASSENRVAKNIQYF,TGTGCCAGCAGTGAAAACAGGGTAGCCAAAAACATTCAGTACTTC
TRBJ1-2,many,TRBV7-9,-,CASSLDGAGYTF,TGTGCCAGCAGCTTAGACGGGGCGGGCTACACCTTC
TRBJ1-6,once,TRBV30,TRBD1,CAWSVGGDSPLHF,TGTGCCTGGAGTGTAGGGGGCGACTCACCCCTCCACTTT
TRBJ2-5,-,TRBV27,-,CASSPQRVQETQYF,TGTGCCAGCAGCCCGCAGCGGGTTCAAGAGACCCAGTACTTC
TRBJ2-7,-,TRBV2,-,CASRMLTTGLESF,TGTGCCAGCCGTATGTTGACAACAGGGTTAGAATCCTTC
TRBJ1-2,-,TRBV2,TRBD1,CASSSYRGEYGYTF,TGTGCCAGCAGTAGTTACAGGGGAGAATATGGCTACACCTTC
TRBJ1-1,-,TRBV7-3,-,CASSLAQGQTEAFF,TGTGCCAGCAGCCTAGCGCAGGGGCAGACTGAAGCTTTCTTT
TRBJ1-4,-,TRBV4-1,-,CASSQTHGGSSNEKLFF,TGCGCCAGCAGCCAGACCCATGGAGGGTCGTCTAATGAAAAACTGTTTTTT
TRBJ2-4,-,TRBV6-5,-,CASSYSGPKNIQYF,TGTGCCAGCAGTTACTCTGGACCGAAAAACATTCAGTACTTC
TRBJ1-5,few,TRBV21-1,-,CASSKGLGGEEPQHF,TGTGCCAGCAGCAAAGGTTTAGGGGGCGAGGAGCCCCAGCATTTT
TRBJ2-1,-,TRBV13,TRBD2,CASSLGLAGVGNEQFF,TGTGCCAGCAGCTTAGGACTAGCGGGAGTCGGCAATGAGCAGTTCTTC
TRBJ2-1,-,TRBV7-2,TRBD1,CASSLITGQGVNEQFF,TGTGCCAGCAGCTTAATTACCGGACAGGGGGTCAATGAGCAGTTCTTC
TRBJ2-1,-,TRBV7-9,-,CASSTGWTGYEQFF,TGTGCCAGCAGCACCGGGTGGACCGGGTATGAGCAGTTCTTC
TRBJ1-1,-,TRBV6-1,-,CASSGTRGGHTEAFF,TGTGCCAGCAGCGGTACGCGGGGGGGCCACACTGAAGCTTTCTTT
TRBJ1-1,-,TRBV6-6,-,CAITKNPRDMNTEAFF,TGTGCCATCACAAAAAATCCTCGGGACATGAACACTGAAGCTTTCTTT
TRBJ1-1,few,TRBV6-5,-,CASSYSLLNTEAFF,TGTGCCAGCAGTTACAGCCTTTTGAACACTGAAGCTTTCTTT
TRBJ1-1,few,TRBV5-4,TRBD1,CASSRTGNTEAFF,TGTGCCAGCAGCCGGACAGGCAACACTGAAGCTTTCTTT
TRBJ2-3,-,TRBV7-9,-,CASSRQLSLSTDTQYF,TGTGCCAGCAGCCGACAGTTAAGCCTTAGCACAGATACGCAGTATTTT
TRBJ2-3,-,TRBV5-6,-,CASSLASTDTQYF,TGTGCCAGCAGCTTGGCGAGCACAGATACGCAGTATTTT
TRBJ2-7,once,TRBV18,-,CASSRRTPSYEQYF,TGTGCCAGCTCACGACGGACGCCATCCTACGAGCAGTACTTC
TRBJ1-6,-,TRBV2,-,CASSDLDSPLHF,TGTGCCAGCAGTGATCTCGATTCACCCCTCCACTTT
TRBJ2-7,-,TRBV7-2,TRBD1,CASSRDSGVYYEQYF,TGTGCCAGCAGTCGGGACAGTGGGGTATACTACGAGCAGTACTTC
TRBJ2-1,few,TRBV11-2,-,CASSSRRAIHNEQFF,TGTGCCAGCAGCTCTCGTAGGGCCATTCACAATGAGCAGTTCTTC
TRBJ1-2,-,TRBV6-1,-,CASSEPDGPGYGYTF,TGTGCCAGCAGTGAACCCGACGGTCCGGGCTATGGCTACACCTTC
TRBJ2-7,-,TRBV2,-,CATSKETYEQYF,TGTGCCACCTCAAAGGAGACCTACGAGCAGTACTTC
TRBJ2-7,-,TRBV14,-,CASSQVYRPLGNEQYF,TGTGCCAGCAGCCAAGTCTACAGGCCCCTGGGCAACGAGCAGTACTTC
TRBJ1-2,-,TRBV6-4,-,CASSDTARGYTF,TGTGCCAGCAGTGACACGGCTCGTGGCTACACCTTC
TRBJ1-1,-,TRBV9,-,CASSPGTPGLGAFF,TGTGCCAGCAGCCCGGGGACACCCGGGTTGGGGGCTTTCTTT
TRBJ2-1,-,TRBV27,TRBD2,CASSLSGSPYNEQFF,TGTGCCAGCAGTCTCAGCGGGAGCCCCTACAATGAGCAGTTCTTC
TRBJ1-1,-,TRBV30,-,CAWSQQGGTFF,TGTGCCTGGAGTCAGCAGGGAGGTACTTTCTTT
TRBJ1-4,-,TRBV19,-,CASSIDRGREEKLFF,TGTGCCAGTAGTATAGATAGGGGACGAGAGGAAAAACTGTTTTTT
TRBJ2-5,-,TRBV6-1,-,CASRDGRILYGTQYF,TGTGCCAGCAGGGACGGACGGATACTTTACGGGACCCAGTACTTC
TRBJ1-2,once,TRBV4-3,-,CASSQDQSPRAGYTF,TGCGCCAGCAGCCAAGATCAGAGTCCGAGGGCTGGCTACACCTTC
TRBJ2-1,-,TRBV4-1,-,CASSPGGAGSSYNEQFF,TGCGCCAGCAGCCCAGGAGGGGCGGGATCCTCCTACAATGAGCAGTTCTTC
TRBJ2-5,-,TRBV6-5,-,CASRSVRDIQETQYF,TGTGCCAGCAGATCGGTACGGGACATACAAGAGACCCAGTACTTC
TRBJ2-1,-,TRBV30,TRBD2,CAWSEAGGGDEQFF,TGTGCCTGGAGTGAGGCGGGAGGTGGGGATGAGCAGTTCTTC
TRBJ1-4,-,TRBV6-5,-,CASSRTATNEKLFF,TGTGCCAGCAGTAGGACAGCAACTAATGAAAAACTGTTTTTT
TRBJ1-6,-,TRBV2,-,CASSGDGDKVLHF,TGTGCCAGCAGCGGGGACGGCGATAAAGTCCTCCACTTT
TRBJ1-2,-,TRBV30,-,CAWTYLQGNRNGYTF,TGTGCCTGGACCTATTTACAGGGAAACCGGAATGGCTACACCTTC
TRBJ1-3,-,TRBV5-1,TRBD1,CASSRTGTVSSGNTIYF,TGCGCCAGCAGCCGGACAGGAACCGTAAGCTCTGGAAACACCATATATTTT